The T cell receptor beta chain described here comes from a study of OX40 agonist ivuxolimab in advanced cancers. Notes on the research overall: Ivuxolimab was a fully human IgG2 agonistic monoclonal antibody targeting the costimulatory receptor OX40 (CD134). Intravenous ivuxolimab was administered to patients every 2 weeks at six dose levels: 0.01, 0.1, 0.3, 1.5, 3 and 10 mg/kg. Among the roughly 50 dose-escalation patients, about 20 had hepatocellular carcinoma, approximately 15 melanoma, 9 renal cell carcinoma and 9 head and neck cancer. In the dose-escalation cohort, around four fifths of patients were male, and the mean age was approximately 60 years, with a range of about 20 to 79. Patients were allowed to have had prior anti-PD-1, anti-PD-L1 or anti-CTLA-4 therapy, and 30% to 50% of the dose-escalation patients had previously received checkpoint inhibitors. Partial responses were achieved by three dose-escalation patients, of whom one had hepatocellular carcinoma and two had cutaneous melanoma. Peripheral TCRbeta sequencing was intended to test whether TCR sequence diversity was altered and clonal T-cell expansion was caused by ivuxolimab. The paper describes the monotherapy dose-escalation part (N of about 55 patients) of the phase I trial of ivuxolimab. Study-level results and caveats: Antigen specificity was not determined for the clonally expanded peripheral T cells. On average, CD8+ T cells showed more expanded clones than CD4+ T cells after ivuxolimab. Clonal expansion of both CD4+ and CD8+ blood T cells was observed from baseline to week 6 at doses 0.1 to 3.0 mg/kg. In partial responders in the 0.1-3.0 mg/kg groups, normalized peripheral clonal expansion was found to be among the lowest, especially among CD8+ T cells. Low levels of normalized T-cell clonal expansion were also shown by some nonresponding patients.

On this clone itself: What antigen it recognizes has not been identified. At one boundary the junction diverges from the germline segment, which might be a read error.

CDR1 is given as SGDLS and CDR2 as YYNGEE, both from the germline V gene. The CDR3, cysteine through phenylalanine, is 13 amino acids long. Here the CDR3 DNA is all that survives: 39 bases in frame from base 1. For sequencing of the TCRbeta CDR3 region, genomic DNA was extracted from the sorted cells. TCRbeta CDR3 regions were sequenced using the immunoSEQ Assay. What TCRdb holds here is the immuneACCESS table cut down to in-frame rearrangements. Part of the clones is not present; checked against another copy, under half of the missing clones reflect an unresolved V gene, and the others are unexplained. Recorded for this sample are 75,000 to 100,000 clones; around 85% of them occurred a single time. Approximately 5.7% of the sample is held by the ten biggest clonotypes. The trial excluded patients who had a history of autoimmune disease or who were on systemic immunosuppression. In every dose cohort, peripheral blood was drawn for TCR sequencing at baseline, cycle 4 day 1, and cycle 7 day 1. The samples were taken from a phase I, first-in-human, multicenter, open-label dose-escalation trial of ivuxolimab. Adults with locally advanced or metastatic head and neck squamous cell, hepatocellular, melanoma or renal cell carcinoma were enrolled in the trial. Before TCR sequencing, CD4+ and CD8+ T cells were separately sorted from peripheral blood.

This receptor was taken from an adult with an advanced solid tumor such as melanoma, head and neck, liver or kidney cancer. Sequencing was performed on CD4+ or CD8+ T cells sorted from blood, taken in a trial of the OX40 agonist ivuxolimab. The sequence links TRBV9 to TRBJ2-3; 8 middle bases align to TRBD2. DNA sequence: TGTGCCAGCAGCGCTACTAGCGGTTCGCAAGAAAAGTTT. Translated, this gives CASSATSGSQEKF.